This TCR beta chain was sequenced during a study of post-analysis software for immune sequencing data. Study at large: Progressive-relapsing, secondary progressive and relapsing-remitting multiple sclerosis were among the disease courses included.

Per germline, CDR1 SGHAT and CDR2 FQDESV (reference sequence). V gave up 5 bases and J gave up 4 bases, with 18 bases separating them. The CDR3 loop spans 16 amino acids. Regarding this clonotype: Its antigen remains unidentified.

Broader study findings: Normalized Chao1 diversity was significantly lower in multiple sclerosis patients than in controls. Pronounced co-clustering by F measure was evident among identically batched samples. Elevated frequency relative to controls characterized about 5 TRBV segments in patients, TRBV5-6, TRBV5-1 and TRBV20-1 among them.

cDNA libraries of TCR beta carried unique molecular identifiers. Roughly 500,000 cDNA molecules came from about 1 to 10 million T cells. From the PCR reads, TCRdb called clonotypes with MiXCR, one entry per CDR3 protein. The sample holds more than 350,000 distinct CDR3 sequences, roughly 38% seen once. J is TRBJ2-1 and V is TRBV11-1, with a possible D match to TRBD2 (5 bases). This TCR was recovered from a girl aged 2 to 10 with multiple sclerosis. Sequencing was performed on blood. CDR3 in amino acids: CASSLGEGGGYNEQFF. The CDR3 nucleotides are TGTGCCAGCAGCCTCGGCGAGGGTGGAGGATACAATGAGCAGTTCTTC. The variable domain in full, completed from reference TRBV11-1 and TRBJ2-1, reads EAEVAQSPRYKITEKSQAVAFWCDPISGHATLYWYRQILGQGPELLVQFQDESVVDDSQLPKDRFSAERLKGVDSTLKIQPAELGDSAMYLCASSLGEGGGYNEQFFGPGTRLTVL.